These 32 T cell receptor beta chains originate from one sample sequenced in a study of human T cells and chemical hapten exposure. Time point: pre-sensitization, week 0. Regarding treatment: therapeutic diphenylcyclopropenone sensitization with weekly scalp DPC. TCRdb re-called the RACE reads through MiXCR, storing one row per CDR3 protein. The data hold around 200,000 distinct CDR3 sequences, with 25% to 30% observed a single time. Sequences were derived from whole blood, sampled in connection with sensitization to the hapten diphenylcyclopropenone (DPC). The receptors stem from a woman under 40 with alopecia areata. Some clones in this sample may be carry-over from other donors' samples.

The table lists this clonotype with a few counts. The V and J genes are TRBV10-2 and TRBJ2-1; TRBD1 matches 12 bases. This CDR3 comprises 15 residues. V gave up 6 bases and J gave up 7 bases; unmatched junction bases: 7. Germline values: CDR1 WSHSY, CDR2 SAAADI. The CDR3 sequence: CASRAGQGAGNEQFF. The CDR3 DNA reads as TGCGCCAGCAGGGCGGGACAGGGGGCTGGAAATGAGCAGTTCTTC.

This clonotype was seen a few times. The chain carries TRBV29-1 and TRBJ1-5; no clear D gene. This CDR3 region has 12 residues. Germline CDR1 SQVTM, CDR2 ANQGSEA. The V end lost 4 bases, the J end lost 4 bases, and 8 bases lay between the germline ends. In DNA form, the CDR3 reads TGCAGCGTTGCCGAGGGAAATCAGCCCCAGCATTTT. Translating gives CSVAEGNQPQHF.

Only a few counts were recorded for this clonotype. The chain recombines TRBV30 with TRBJ1-4, with unresolved D. The V gene lost 1 base and the J gene lost 0 bases, with 6 bases spanning the gap. The CDR3 is made up of 14 amino acids. Germline values: CDR1 GTSNPN, CDR2 SVGIG (reference sequence). As DNA, the CDR3 is TGTGCCTGGAGTGGCGGCGCAACTAATGAAAAACTGTTTTTT. Protein: CAWSGGATNEKLFF.

The V gene is TRBV28, the J gene TRBJ2-1, with D uncertain. The germline V gene encodes CDR1 MDHEN and CDR2 SYDVKM. Trimming pared 2 bases from V and 9 bases from J, leaving 5 bases between. This CDR3 comprises 11 residues. In nucleotides, the CDR3 is TGTGCCAGCAGTTTAAATCTTGAGCAGTTCTTC. This encodes CASSLNLEQFF. Supplemented by reference TRBV28 and TRBJ2-1, the full variable domain reads DVKVTQSSRYLVKRTGEKVFLECVQDMDHENMFWYRQDPGLGLRLIYFSYDVKMKEKGDIPEGYSVSREKKERFSLILESASTNQTSMYLCASSLNLEQFFGPGTRLTVL.

The V call is TRBV6-5, the J call TRBJ2-1, with D perhaps matching TRBD1 or TRBD2 (5 bases each). Germline V gene lookup returns CDR1 MNHEY and CDR2 SVGAGI. The V and J ends lost 5 bases and 8 bases respectively, with 16 bases between them. The CDR3 has 14 amino acids. DNA for the CDR3: TGTGCCAGCAGTCCCCGGGACCCGGTGTATGAGCAGTTCTTC. Its translation is CASSPRDPVYEQFF.

The V gene is TRBV6-2 or TRBV6-3, the J gene TRBJ2-7; tentatively, D is TRBD1 (6 bases). This CDR3 has 16 amino acids. Trimming removed 4 bases at V and 2 bases at J, with 18 bases between. Per the germline V gene, CDR1 is MNHEY and CDR2 is SVGEGT. The DNA of the CDR3 is TGTGCCAGCAGTTCACCCGTTACAGGGTTCCCCTACGAGCAGTACTTC. This codes for CASSSPVTGFPYEQYF.

This clonotype was detected only a few times. This chain connects TRBV7-2 to TRBJ1-1; D is perhaps TRBD1 (5 bases). The CDR3 runs 16 residues. From germline, CDR1 is SGHTA and CDR2 FQGNSA. The V and J ends lost 1 base and 6 bases respectively, with 18 bases between them. CDR3 sequence reads: CASSLGPSTGRAEAFF. CDR3 sequence (DNA): TGTGCCAGCAGCTTAGGTCCAAGCACAGGCCGCGCTGAAGCTTTCTTT.

The chain couples TRBV5-6 to TRBJ2-5; D possibly uses TRBD1 or TRBD2 (5 bases each). Germline CDR1 SGHDT, CDR2 YYEEEE. This CDR3 comprises 13 residues. V was pared by 6 bases and J by 6 bases, with 15 bases between. The CDR3 reads CASINRGVKTQYF. The CDR3, as DNA: TGTGCCAGCATCAATCGAGGGGTAAAGACCCAGTACTTC.

This chain uses TRBV28 with TRBJ2-7; perhaps TRBD2 as D (5 bases). The CDR3 contains 12 residues. The ends were cut back, 6 bases at V and 4 bases at J, with 10 bases in the middle. The V gene's germline CDR1 is MDHEN and CDR2 SYDVKM. CDR3 DNA: TGTGCCAGCAGCAAGGACTCGTACGAGCAGTACTTC. Amino acid sequence: CASSKDSYEQYF.

Only a few counts were recorded for this clonotype. The CDR3 here is CAISESMGGRTDTQYF. CDR3 bases: TGTGCCATCAGTGAGTCGATGGGCGGCCGCACAGATACGCAGTATTTT. The chain uses TRBV10-3 and TRBJ2-3; D call uncertain. Looked up from germline, CDR1 is ENHRY and CDR2 is SYGVKD. The germline V and J ends were trimmed by 0 bases and 1 base, with 11 bases remaining between them. This CDR3 has 16 residues.

The rearrangement uses TRBV28 and TRBJ1-4, with 12 bases lining up with TRBD1. The CDR3 covers 16 residues. With 5 bases clipped from V and 8 bases from J, the junction kept 9 bases outside the gene matches. Germline V gives CDR1 MDHEN, CDR2 SYDVKM. DNA for the CDR3: TGTGCCAGCAGTGGGAGGGACAGGGGGCGCGGAGAAAAACTGTTTTTT. This encodes CASSGRDRGRGEKLFF. Supplemented by reference TRBV28 and TRBJ1-4, the full variable domain reads DVKVTQSSRYLVKRTGEKVFLECVQDMDHENMFWYRQDPGLGLRLIYFSYDVKMKEKGDIPEGYSVSREKKERFSLILESASTNQTSMYLCASSGRDRGRGEKLFFGSGTQLSVL.

This clonotype has a handful of counts. The chain couples TRBV20-1 to TRBJ1-5, with 7 positions matching TRBD1. There are 15 residues in the CDR3. V was clipped by 5 bases and J by 3 bases; unmatched bases: 10. CDR1 DFQATT and CDR2 SNEGSKA come from the germline V gene (reference sequence). The CDR3 sequence is CSAAPRGEDNQPQHF. The CDR3 DNA follows: TGCAGTGCTGCACCCAGGGGGGAAGACAATCAGCCCCAGCATTTT.

This clonotype was observed a handful of times. V usage is TRBV29-1 and J usage is TRBJ1-1, with TRBD1 matching over 7 bases. Germline-derived CDR1 and CDR2 are SQVTM and ANQGSEA. The CDR3 is made up of 12 amino acids. The V segment lost 2 bases and the J segment 10 bases; nucleotides outside the gene matches: 7. CDR3: CSVERQGGRAFF. CDR3 DNA: TGCAGCGTTGAACGGCAGGGGGGTCGAGCTTTCTTT.

This clonotype came up a few times. V usage is TRBV11-2 and J usage is TRBJ1-2, with D possibly TRBD1 on 5 matching bases. The V end was cut by 5 bases, the J end by 8 bases, with 12 bases between. The CDR3 contains 12 residues. Germline V gene data show CDR1 as SGHAT and CDR2 as FQNNGV. CDR3 sequence: CASSAGTFGYTF. CDR3 DNA: TGTGCCAGCAGCGCAGGGACCTTCGGCTACACCTTC.

The chain recombines TRBV29-1 with TRBJ2-3; 7 positions match TRBD2. Unmatched junction bases numbered 5, after V lost 4 bases and J lost 4 bases. The CDR3 is 13 amino acids. In germline, CDR1 is SQVTM, CDR2 ANQGSEA. The CDR3 protein is CSVGLAAADTQYF. The CDR3 DNA sequence: TGCAGCGTTGGCCTAGCGGCGGCAGATACGCAGTATTTT.

V is TRBV29-1 and J is TRBJ2-2, with 9 bases lining up with TRBD1. The CDR3 has 12 residues. The germline V gene has CDR1 SQVTM and CDR2 ANQGSEA. Losses at the gene ends were 7 bases for V and 7 bases for J; bases not matched to a gene: 4. The CDR3 region is CSAGTGFGELFF. The CDR3 DNA is TGCAGCGCCGGGACAGGGTTCGGGGAGCTGTTTTTT.

The V and J genes are TRBV5-1 and TRBJ2-7, with a possible D match to TRBD1 (7 bases). The CDR3 runs to 14 residues. V lost 1 base to trimming and J lost 2 bases, with 10 bases between them. In germline, CDR1 is SGHRS, CDR2 YFSETQ. The CDR3 DNA is TGCGCCAGCAGCTTGTCAGGGGGGACCTACGAGCAGTACTTC. The encoded protein is CASSLSGGTYEQYF.

There are many counts of this clonotype. The junction does not match germline at one end; this may be a read error. This chain uses TRBV7-2 with TRBJ2-2; possible D gene TRBD2, 7 bases. This CDR3 contains 16 residues. Germline CDR1 and CDR2: SGHTA and FQGNSA. CDR3 region: CASSSMGGPATEELFF. The CDR3 coding sequence is TGTGCCAGCAGCTCCATGGGGGGGCCGGCAACCGAGGAGCTGTTTTTT.

A few counts support this clonotype. The chain employs TRBV9 and TRBJ2-2, with TRBD1 matching over 8 bases. The CDR3 loop spans 18 amino acids. Germline lookup yields CDR1 SGDLS and CDR2 YYNGEE. V trimming: 0 bases; J trimming: 4 bases; junction bases outside the gene matches: 11. CDR3 DNA: TGTGCCAGCAGCGTAGCGGCAGGGGGCGAGTGGGGCACCGGGGAGCTGTTTTTT. Translation gives CASSVAAGGEWGTGELFF. The variable domain in full, with the rest retrieved from reference TRBV9 and TRBJ2-2, is DSGVTQTPKHLITATGQRVTLRCSPRSGDLSVYWYQQSLDQGLQFLIQYYNGEERAKGNILERFSAQQFPDLHSELNLSSLELGDSALYFCASSVAAGGEWGTGELFFGEGSRLTVL.

The chain combines TRBV4-3 with TRBJ2-1; D may be TRBD2 (5 bases). Trimming shortened V by 7 bases and J by 0 bases, and 16 bases separated the two germline ends. CDR1 LGHNA and CDR2 YSLEER come from the germline V gene. The CDR3 runs 16 residues. CDR3 protein: CASKEKEAFSYNEQFF. The CDR3 DNA is TGCGCCAGCAAAGAAAAGGAGGCCTTCTCCTACAATGAGCAGTTCTTC.

The gene calls are TRBV20-1 and TRBJ1-1; D is unresolved. Germline V CDR1 and CDR2: DFQATT, SNEGSKA (reference sequence). V was cut by 2 bases and J by 1 base, with 8 bases left in between. This CDR3 is built from 13 residues. The chain's CDR3 is CSARSSGNTEAFF. The CDR3 region has the DNA TGCAGTGCTAGAAGCTCGGGGAACACTGAAGCTTTCTTT.

This clonotype was counted at least ten times. The J gene is TRBJ1-2, the V gene TRBV9; D unresolved. Germline-derived CDR1 and CDR2 are SGDLS and YYNGEE. The CDR3 has 11 residues. V lost 3 bases and J lost 8, with 8 bases in between. Here the CDR3 reads CASSGTQGYTF. As DNA, the CDR3 is TGTGCCAGCAGCGGGACCCAAGGCTACACCTTC.

The chain recombines TRBV1 with TRBJ2-5; the table's D call TRBD1 went unverified against the DNA. TRBV1 is a pseudogene locus. The CDR3 consists of 16 residues. In DNA, the CDR3 is TGCACCAGCAGCCTTCGCGGGGGGCGGACCCAAGAGACCCAGTACTTC. The encoded protein is CTSSLRGGRTQETQYF.

The chain is built from TRBV28 and TRBJ2-2, with D maybe TRBD2 (6 bases). The CDR3 runs to 15 residues. V was trimmed by 2 bases and J by 7 bases, leaving 14 bases between them. Germline-derived CDR1 and CDR2 are MDHEN and SYDVKM. As DNA, the CDR3 is TGTGCCAGCAGTTTACCGGACTCCGGGGGCGGGGAGCTGTTTTTT. It codes for CASSLPDSGGGELFF.

The chain joins TRBV6-4 to TRBJ2-2; a weak D match, TRBD1 (7 bases). Trimming pared 3 bases from V and 5 bases from J, leaving 10 bases between. This CDR3 has 14 residues. Germline CDR1 reads MRHNA; CDR2 reads SNTAGT. The CDR3 DNA is TGTGCCAGCAGTGAACAGGGGACTACCGGGGAGCTGTTTTTT. This codes for CASSEQGTTGELFF.

V gene TRBV6-5 combines with J gene TRBJ2-3; D is possibly TRBD2 (5 bases). Trimming removed 6 bases from V and 1 base from J, with 8 bases in between. The CDR3 has 13 residues. Germline V gene data show CDR1 as MNHEY and CDR2 as SVGAGI. In nucleotides, the CDR3 is TGTGCCAGCAGCGGGATGGGCACAGATACGCAGTATTTT. The encoded protein is CASSGMGTDTQYF.

The rearrangement uses TRBV24-1 and TRBJ2-2; TRBD1 agrees at 10 bases. Germline CDR1 is KGHDR and CDR2 is SFDVKD. Trimming at V came to 2 bases and at J to 3 bases, leaving 2 bases not matched to a gene. This CDR3 is 16 amino acids long. The CDR3 bases are TGTGCCACCAGTGATTCCGGACAGGGGGACACCGGGGAGCTGTTTTTT. Translation gives CATSDSGQGDTGELFF.

The V call is TRBV29-1, the J call TRBJ2-1, with 12 bases matching TRBD2. V lost 6 bases, J lost 5 bases, and 5 bases stayed unmatched. The CDR3 is 14 amino acids. Per germline, CDR1 SQVTM and CDR2 ANQGSEA. The CDR3 DNA follows: TGCAGCGTCTGGACTAGCGGGATAAACAATGAGCAGTTCTTC. It is translated as CSVWTSGINNEQFF.

The V gene is TRBV29-1, the J gene TRBJ1-2; 7 bases fit TRBD1. The CDR3 is made up of 14 amino acids. Losses at the gene ends were 2 bases for V and 2 bases for J; bases not matched to a gene: 5. In germline, CDR1 is SQVTM, CDR2 ANQGSEA. This chain's CDR3 is CSVEPKTGNYGYTF. The DNA of the CDR3 is TGCAGCGTTGAACCGAAGACAGGGAACTATGGCTACACCTTC.

The CDR3 coding sequence is TGTGCCAGCAGATTGACTAGCGGGGGCTACGAGCAGTACTTC. Translation: CASRLTSGGYEQYF. The chain employs TRBV7-8 and TRBJ2-7, with 12 bases that match TRBD2. Unmatched junction bases numbered 3, after V lost 6 bases and J lost 3 bases. Germline-derived CDR1 and CDR2 are SGHVS and FQNEAQ. The CDR3 contains 14 residues.

V usage is TRBV2 and J usage is TRBJ1-2, with D hard to call. V dropped 3 bases and J dropped 2 bases, with 7 bases sitting between them. This CDR3 is 13 amino acids long. Per germline, CDR1 SNHLY and CDR2 FYNNEI. The CDR3 DNA follows: TGTGCCAGCAGTGAGGGCAGCAACTATGGCTACACCTTC. Translating it yields CASSEGSNYGYTF.

The rearrangement joins TRBV7-3 to TRBJ2-3, with D tentatively TRBD2 (5 bases). This CDR3 region has 16 residues. CDR1 and CDR2 from the germline V gene are SGHTA and FQGTGA. Between the trimmed V and J ends, which lost 1 base and 4 bases, there was a span of 15 bases. The CDR3 reads CASSLMTGMAPDTQYF. The CDR3 DNA reads TGTGCCAGCAGCTTAATGACGGGGATGGCCCCAGATACGCAGTATTTT.